This TCR beta chain is drawn from a study of T cells after yellow fever vaccination. Germline loops: CDR1 LNHNV, CDR2 YYDKDF (reference sequence). The CDR3 has 16 amino acids. Trimming took 7 bases from V and 5 from J, leaving 23 bases between them. TCRdb reprocessed the 5' RACE reads via MiXCR and lists one record per CDR3 protein. The sample shows 300,000 to 400,000 distinct CDR3 sequences, 8.1% of them seen only once. This clonotype was picked up a small number of times. The rearrangement uses TRBV15 and TRBJ2-5, with D tentatively TRBD1 (7 bases). The sequence derives from a man aged 18 to 30 who received the YFV17D yellow fever vaccine. The sample in question was PBMCs, obtained more than 35 days after the first yellow fever vaccination. As DNA, the CDR3 is TGTGCCACCAATCGCGGAGGGGGCAGACCCTGGGAGACCCAGTACTTC. It encodes CATNRGGGRPWETQYF.